Below are 5 T cell receptor beta chains sequenced from a single sample in a study of cytomegalovirus exposure and HLA in healthy donors. PCR primers comprised 60 Vbeta and 13 Jbeta primers. The assay was immunoSEQ multiplex PCR, and TCRdb's table has in-frame clones only and misses some. Of 130,000 or so clones in the sample, over 60% are singletons; the top ten hold roughly 1%. The sample consisted of PBMCs. The receptors were gathered from a woman aged 55-69 years in good health and CMV-seronegative.

The chain joins TRBV6-1 to TRBJ2-5; weak D call: TRBD1 (6 bases). V was cut by 6 bases and J by 2 bases, with 10 bases left in between. CDR3 size: 13 residues. The germline gives CDR1 MNHNS, CDR2 SASEGT. The CDR3 DNA sequence: TGTGCCAGCAGAACAGGGTTTCAAGAGACCCAGTACTTC. Encoded protein: CASRTGFQETQYF.

V gene TRBV6-1 combines with J gene TRBJ1-2, with 7 bases that match TRBD1. Germline V gene data show CDR1 as MNHNS and CDR2 as SASEGT. V shed 7 bases and J 4 bases; nucleotides not matched to a gene: 9. The CDR3 loop spans 14 amino acids. This CDR3 reads CASIHSYRGYGYTF. CDR3 coding DNA: TGTGCCAGCATACACTCCTACAGGGGCTATGGCTACACCTTC.

This chain uses TRBV11-2 with TRBJ2-5, with 9 bases matching TRBD1. With the DNA end fitting TRBJ2-7 better, the J assignment may be wrong. This CDR3 contains 14 residues. Germline CDR1 is SGHAT and CDR2 is FQNNGV. This CDR3 reads CASSPGTGHDEQYF. The CDR3 DNA follows: TGTGCCAGCAGCCCCGGGACAGGGCATGACGAGCAGTACTTC.

V gene TRBV5-4 combines with J gene TRBJ2-5; 13 nucleotides agree with TRBD2. The germline CDR1 and CDR2 sequences are SGHNT and YYREEE (reference sequence). The ends lost 5 bases at V and 2 bases at J; junction bases unmatched: 3. The CDR3 runs 15 residues. The CDR3 protein is CASRMGLAGQETQYF. DNA of the CDR3: TGTGCCAGCAGGATGGGACTAGCGGGGCAAGAGACCCAGTACTTC.

In DNA form, the CDR3 reads TGTGCCACCAGCAGAGATGCGGCAGGGGCCTACGAGCAGTACTTC. Its protein is CATSRDAAGAYEQYF. The chain recombines TRBV15 with TRBJ2-7; perhaps TRBD1 as D (6 bases). CDR1 and CDR2 from the germline V gene are LNHNV and YYDKDF (reference sequence). V lost 0 bases to trimming and J lost 2 bases, with 11 bases between them. The CDR3 covers 15 residues. Full variable domain (rest looked up from reference TRBV15 and TRBJ2-7): DAMVIQNPRYQVTQFGKPVTLSCSQTLNHNVMYWYQQKSSQAPKLLFHYYDKDFNNEADTPDNFQSRRPNTSFCFLDIRSPGLGDTAMYLCATSRDAAGAYEQYFGPGTRLTVT.